The 12 T cell receptor beta chains below all came from one sample that was sequenced in a study of CD8+ T cells in alopecia areata. Extraction and reverse transcription of RNA yielded cDNA as the sequencing template. Libraries were prepared by immunoSEQ multiplex PCR; TCRdb keeps only in-frame clonotypes and omits some of them. The data show about 190,000 clones, 60% seen once. The sample's treatment: oral pan-JAK inhibitor, 5-10 mg twice daily. The sequenced sample was CD4+ T cells sorted from blood, obtained at week 4, from a patient treated with tofacitinib. The origin of the receptors is a human donor with alopecia areata.

This rearrangement joins TRBV28 to TRBJ2-3, with TRBD2 as a possible D gene (5 bases). CDR1 and CDR2 (germline): MDHEN, SYDVKM. Trimming removed 5 bases from V and 5 bases from J, with 20 bases in between. This CDR3 is 16 amino acids long. This chain's CDR3 is CASSHRSGVSQDTQYF. In nucleotides, the CDR3 is TGTGCCAGCAGTCACCGCTCCGGGGTATCGCAAGATACGCAGTATTTT.

The V call is TRBV30, the J call TRBJ1-1, with TRBD1 matching 11 bases. J lost 10 bases, V lost 5 bases, and 6 bases had no gene match. The germline V gene has CDR1 GTSNPN and CDR2 SVGIG (reference sequence). The CDR3 covers 12 residues. Here the CDR3 reads CAWAGQGDSAFF. CDR3 sequence (DNA): TGTGCCTGGGCGGGACAGGGGGACTCAGCTTTCTTT.

The rearrangement uses TRBV11-2 and TRBJ2-2, with 12 bases matching TRBD2. V lost 5 bases and J lost 1; bases outside the gene matches: 5. The CDR3 runs 17 residues. In germline, CDR1 is SGHAT, CDR2 FQNNGV. CDR3 sequence (DNA): TGTGCCAGCAGCCCCCGACTAGCGGGGGAGAACACCGGGGAGCTGTTTTTT. This encodes CASSPRLAGENTGELFF.

CDR3 in amino acids: CASSLQGTLETQYF. The CDR3 nucleotides are TGTGCCAGCAGCTTACAGGGGACTTTGGAGACCCAGTACTTC. The chain joins TRBV7-2 to TRBJ2-5; tentatively, D is TRBD1 or TRBD2 (6 bases each). V was pared by 2 bases and J by 5 bases, with 12 bases between. The CDR3 sequence is 14 residues long. Germline lookup yields CDR1 SGHTA and CDR2 FQGNSA.

This clone was seen more than once but under ten times. The chain has TRBV6-1 and TRBJ1-2; D call uncertain. This CDR3 has 12 amino acids. V was trimmed by 3 bases and J by 8 bases, leaving 10 bases between them. The germline CDR1 and CDR2 sequences are MNHNS and SASEGT. This CDR3 is CASSEISRGYTF. In DNA, the CDR3 is TGTGCCAGCAGTGAGATTTCTAGGGGCTACACCTTC.

The chain carries TRBV29-1 and TRBJ2-5; D not resolved. V lost 4 bases and J lost 5, with 14 bases in between. This CDR3 region has 13 residues. The germline CDR1 and CDR2 sequences are SQVTM and ANQGSEA. DNA for the CDR3: TGCAGCGTTGTTCACAGATTAACGGAGACCCAGTACTTC. Translation: CSVVHRLTETQYF.

This clone was detected only a few times. CDR3 sequence reads: CASSRGKETQYF. CDR3 nucleotide sequence: TGTGCCAGCAGCCGCGGGAAAGAGACCCAGTACTTC. V and J are TRBV2 and TRBJ2-5; D is possibly TRBD2 (6 bases). The CDR3 is 12 amino acids. V gave up 6 bases and J gave up 3 bases, with 8 bases separating them. Germline V lookup: CDR1 SNHLY, CDR2 FYNNEI.

The chain uses TRBV29-1 and TRBJ2-1; D gene uncertain. Germline CDR1 and CDR2: SQVTM and ANQGSEA. Trimming left V 6 bases short and J 12 bases short, with 15 bases between. This CDR3 spans 11 amino acids. In DNA, the CDR3 is TGCAGCGTCGTTCAGGCTCCGGGGCAGTTCTTC. Amino acid sequence: CSVVQAPGQFF.

This clone was seen only a few times. The gene calls are TRBV29-1 and TRBJ2-7, with TRBD1 matching 7 bases. Trimming took 2 bases from V and 6 from J; bases not matched to a gene: 4. This CDR3 is 12 amino acids long. Looked up from germline, CDR1 is SQVTM and CDR2 is ANQGSEA. The chain's CDR3 is CSVETTGAEQYF. For the CDR3, the DNA is TGCAGCGTTGAAACTACAGGGGCCGAGCAGTACTTC.

Written as DNA, the CDR3 is TGTGCCACCCAGCTGGATAGCGGGACCTACAATGAGCAGTTCTTC. Its translation is CATQLDSGTYNEQFF. The rearrangement joins TRBV15 to TRBJ2-1, with 8 bases aligning to TRBD2. CDR3 length: 15 amino acids. Unmatched junction bases numbered 8, after V lost 8 bases and J lost 2 bases. Germline V gives CDR1 LNHNV, CDR2 YYDKDF (reference sequence).

The CDR3 region is CAWSVHYWDEQYF. The CDR3, as DNA: TGTGCCTGGAGTGTACATTATTGGGACGAGCAGTACTTC. The chain recombines TRBV30 with TRBJ2-7; no reliable D call. The CDR3 covers 13 residues. Germline V lookup: CDR1 GTSNPN, CDR2 SVGIG (reference sequence). Trimming cost V 0 bases and J 5 bases, with 11 bases left between them. Complete variable domain (other parts from reference TRBV30 and TRBJ2-7): SQTIHQWPATLVQPVGSPLSLECTVEGTSNPNLYWYRQAAGRGLQLLFYSVGIGQISSEVPQNLSASRPQDRQFILSSKKLLLSDSGFYLCAWSVHYWDEQYFGPGTRLTVT.

The chain combines TRBV29-1 with TRBJ2-2; D may match TRBD1 or TRBD2 (5 bases each). Germline V gene sequence: CDR1 SQVTM, CDR2 ANQGSEA. The CDR3 totals 12 residues. CDR3 in DNA: TGCATAACAGAGGGGTTCACCGGGGAGCTGTTTTTT. Protein: CITEGFTGELFF.